This TCR beta chain was identified in a study of T cell responses to AZD1222 COVID-19 vaccine. The repertoire was sequenced with immunoSEQ multiplex PCR; TCRdb's copy has only in-frame clones and lacks some. The sample has about 140,000 clones; about 90% are singletons. CDR1 is SGHRS and CDR2 is YFSETQ in the germline V gene. Trimming took off 3 bases at V and 0 bases at J, with 18 bases between the two ends. The CDR3 runs 18 residues. The TCR originated in an adult who received the AZD1222 COVID-19 vaccine. This chain links TRBV5-1 with TRBJ1-4; no clear D. The sample here was peripheral blood, taken 28 days after the second AZD1222 dose. The CDR3: CASSSGRTALATNEKLFF. The CDR3 DNA reads TGCGCCAGCAGCTCTGGCCGCACAGCCCTTGCAACTAATGAAAAACTGTTTTTT.